A selection of T cell receptor beta chains follows, all from one sample in a study of T cell clonotyping in hematopoietic cell transplantation. TCRdb's copy holds only in-frame clones and misses some; the assay was immunoSEQ multiplex PCR. The sample lists approximately 19,000 clones, about 82% occurring once. Specimen: peripheral blood mononuclear cells, collected before stem cell transplant. The receptors derive from a man aged 45-65 years with acute myeloid leukemia. Some clones in this sample may be carry-over from other donors' samples. Both conserved end residues are part of each CDR3. A D gene is named only where the DNA matches it firmly. Clone size is shown for a subset of rows, as once, few, many or a class of expanded clone.

>NA|NA|TRBV6-5|TRBJ1-1
TGTGCCAGCAGTTACACCATCGGTACCGGCACTGAAGCTTTCTTT
CASSYTIGTGTEAFF
>NA|TRBD2|TRBV2|TRBJ2-5
TGTGCCGGACGGGCGGGGGGGAAGACCCAGTACTTC
CAGRAGGKTQYF
>NA|NA|TRBV6-1|TRBJ1-5
TGTGCCAGCAGTGAAACAGGGAATCAGCCCCAGCATTTT
CASSETGNQPQHF
>NA|NA|TRBV5-1|TRBJ1-5
TGCGCCAGCAGCTTACAGGGTGGCAATCAGCCCCAGCATTTT
CASSLQGGNQPQHF
>NA|NA|TRBV5-5|TRBJ2-7
TGTGCCAGCAGCTTCGAAAGCGTCGGAACGTTCTCCTACGAGCAGTACTTC
CASSFESVGTFSYEQYF
>NA|NA|TRBV4-3|TRBJ2-1
TGCGCCAGCAGCCAAGAGACGGGCCCCTACAATGAGCAGTTCTTC
CASSQETGPYNEQFF
>NA|TRBD1|TRBV15|TRBJ2-7
TGTGCCACCAGCAGAGATCTGACAGGGGCCAGGTGGTACTTC
CATSRDLTGARWYF
>NA|NA|TRBV5-1|TRBJ1-6
TGCGCCAGCAGCTTGGATACCGGCCCCAATTCACCCCTCCACTTT
CASSLDTGPNSPLHF
>few|TRBD1|TRBV9|TRBJ1-2
TGTGCCAGCAGCGATTTGGACAGGGTAGATGTCAGTGGCTACACCTTC
CASSDLDRVDVSGYTF
>NA|TRBD2|TRBV6-4|TRBJ2-2
TGTGCCAGCAGGACTAGCGGGAACCCGAACACCGGGGAGCTGTTTTTT
CASRTSGNPNTGELFF
>NA|NA|TRBV6-5|TRBJ2-7
TGTGCCAGCGGACGGGGCGACGAGCAGTACTTC
CASGRGDEQYF
>NA|NA|TRBV11-2|TRBJ2-3
TGTGCCAGCAGCTTAGGGTACAGCACAGATACGCAGTATTTT
CASSLGYSTDTQYF
>once|NA|TRBV19|TRBJ2-2
TGTGCCAGTAGTATAGGCACCGCGAACACCGGGGAGCTGTTTTTT
CASSIGTANTGELFF
>NA|NA|TRBV10-3|TRBJ1-1
TGTGCCATCAGTGAGACCGACAGGTCAAACACTGAAGCTTTCTTT
CAISETDRSNTEAFF
>NA|NA|TRBV5-1|TRBJ1-3
TGCGCCAGCAGCTTGGCCGCAGGCTCTGGAAACACCATATATTTT
CASSLAAGSGNTIYF
>NA|NA|TRBV27|TRBJ2-3
TGTGCCAGCAGTTTATACGGGGCCACCGCAGATACGCAGTATTTT
CASSLYGATADTQYF
>NA|NA|TRBV6-5|TRBJ1-5
TGTGCCAGCAGCACCGACAGAGATCAGCCCCAGCATTTT
CASSTDRDQPQHF
>few|NA|TRBV13|TRBJ1-2
TGTGCCAGCAGCCTCCGACAGCGGTACCCCTACTTC
CASSLRQRYPYF
>few|NA|TRBV10-3|TRBJ1-1
TGTGCCATCAGTGAGCCGACCCGTGCCCCAAGAGGGACTGAAGCTTTCTTT
CAISEPTRAPRGTEAFF
>NA|NA|TRBV4-3|TRBJ2-7
TGCGCCAGCAGCCTAGGGACATCCACCTACGAGCAGTACTTC
CASSLGTSTYEQYF
>NA|NA|TRBV28|TRBJ1-2
TGTGCCAGCAGCTTACCGGGACACCCTAACTATGGCTACACCTTC
CASSLPGHPNYGYTF
>NA|NA|TRBV28|TRBJ1-2
TGTGCCAGCGGGAGGATAAACTATGGCTACACCTTC
CASGRINYGYTF
>NA|TRBD1|TRBV5-1|TRBJ1-2
TGCGCCAGCAGCTTCACAGGGGCCCATGGCTACACCTTC
CASSFTGAHGYTF
>NA|NA|TRBV5-1|TRBJ1-1
TGCGCCAGCAGCTTGAAAGGGTCGAACACTGAAGCTTTCTTT
CASSLKGSNTEAFF
>NA|NA|TRBV21-1|TRBJ1-2
TGTGCCAGCAGCAACTGGTCTCCTAACTATGGCTACACCTTC
CASSNWSPNYGYTF
>NA|TRBD2|TRBV7-8|TRBJ2-7
TGTGCCAGCAGCTTACTCGGTCCAGCGGGGACCTACGAGCAGTACTTC
CASSLLGPAGTYEQYF
>few|NA|TRBV4-1|TRBJ1-5
TGCGCCAGCAGCCAACGGGGGGCCAGGAATCAGCCCCAGCATTTT
CASSQRGARNQPQHF
>NA|TRBD1|TRBV7-2|TRBJ1-3
TGTGCCAGCAGCCGAATACAGGGGTGGTCGGGAAACACCATATATTTT
CASSRIQGWSGNTIYF
>NA|TRBD1|TRBV7-2|TRBJ1-2
TGTGCCAGCAGCTTGGGACAGGGTGGCGGCTACACCTTC
CASSLGQGGGYTF
>NA|NA|TRBV10-2|TRBJ2-3
TGCGCCAGCTCAGTTAGAGACCCCCCCGCCGATACGCAGTATTTT
CASSVRDPPADTQYF
>NA|TRBD1|TRBV27|TRBJ1-1
TGTGCCAGCAGGCCCGACAGGGAGGGTGGAAGGAGCACTGAAGCTTTCTTT
CASRPDREGGRSTEAFF
>NA|NA|TRBV6-5|TRBJ2-3
TGTGCCAGCAGTTATGGAGATACGCAGTATTTT
CASSYGDTQYF
>NA|NA|TRBV28|TRBJ1-2
TGTGCCAGCAGTCCCGGAAGCTATGGCTACACCTTC
CASSPGSYGYTF
>few|NA|TRBV9|TRBJ2-2
TGTGCCAGCAGCCGGTGGGCTATGGGGTTGAACACCGGGGAGCTGTTTTTT
CASSRWAMGLNTGELFF
>NA|NA|TRBV12-2|TRBJ1-5
TGTGCAAGTCGCTTAGCGCGGAAATCTACAGGGGGCGCAGGCCAGCCCCAGCATTTT
CASRLARKSTGGAGQPQHF